The text below deals with one TCR beta chain. Its specificity is not known. The data were obtained in a study of OX40 agonist ivuxolimab in advanced cancers. Study context: An agonistic human IgG2 monoclonal antibody against OX40 (CD134) was given. Study-level findings and limits: The investigators did not determine what antigen specificity the expanded peripheral T cells had. Among the lowest peripheral clonal expansion occurred in 0.1-3.0 mg/kg partial responders.

Germline V gene sequence: CDR1 SNHLY, CDR2 FYNNEI. The CDR3 covers 14 residues. Trimming removed 8 bases from V and 2 bases from J, with 13 bases in between. Data came from immunoSEQ multiplex PCR; TCRdb stores just in-frame clones and leaves some out. Of about 53,000 clones listed, approximately 81% are singletons. This receptor was taken from an adult with an advanced solid tumor such as melanoma, head and neck, liver or kidney cancer. This chain links TRBV2 with TRBJ1-5; the D gene is possibly TRBD1 (5 bases). This material consisted of CD4+ or CD8+ T cells sorted from blood, taken in a trial of the OX40 agonist ivuxolimab. CDR3 in amino acids: CASGVGEGNQPQHF. CDR3 nucleotide sequence: TGTGCCAGCGGGGTAGGGGAGGGCAATCAGCCCCAGCATTTT.